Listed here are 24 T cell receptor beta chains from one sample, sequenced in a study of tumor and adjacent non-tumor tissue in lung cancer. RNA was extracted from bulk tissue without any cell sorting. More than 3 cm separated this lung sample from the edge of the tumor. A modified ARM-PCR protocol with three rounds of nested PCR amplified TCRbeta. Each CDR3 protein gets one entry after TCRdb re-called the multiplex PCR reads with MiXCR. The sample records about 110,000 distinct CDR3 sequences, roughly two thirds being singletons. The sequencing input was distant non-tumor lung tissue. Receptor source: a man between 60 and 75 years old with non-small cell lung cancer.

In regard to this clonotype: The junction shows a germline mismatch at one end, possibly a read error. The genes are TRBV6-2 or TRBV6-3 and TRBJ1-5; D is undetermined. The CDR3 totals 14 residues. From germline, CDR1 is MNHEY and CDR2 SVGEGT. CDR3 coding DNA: TGTGCCAGCAGTGGATTCGACGCCAATAAGCCCCAGCACTTT. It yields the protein CASSGFDANKPQHF.

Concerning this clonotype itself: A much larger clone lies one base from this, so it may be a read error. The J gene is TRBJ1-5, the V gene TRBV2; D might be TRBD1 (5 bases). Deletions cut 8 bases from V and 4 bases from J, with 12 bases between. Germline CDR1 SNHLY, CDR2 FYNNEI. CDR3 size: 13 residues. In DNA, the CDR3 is TGTGCCAGCGGGTGGGACGGTAATCAGCCCCAGCATTTT. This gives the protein CASGWDGNQPQHF.

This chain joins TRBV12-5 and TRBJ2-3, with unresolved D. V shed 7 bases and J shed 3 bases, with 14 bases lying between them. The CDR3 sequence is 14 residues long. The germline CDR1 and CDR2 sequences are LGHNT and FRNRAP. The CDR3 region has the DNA TGTGCTAGTGCTACCCGGACGTCTACAGATACGCAGTATTTT. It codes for CASATRTSTDTQYF. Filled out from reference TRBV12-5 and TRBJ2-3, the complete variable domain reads DARVTQTPRHKVTEMGQEVTMRCQPILGHNTVFWYRQTMMQGLELLAYFRNRAPLDDSGMPKDRFSAEMPDATLATLKIQPSEPRDSAVYFCASATRTSTDTQYFGPGTRLTVL.

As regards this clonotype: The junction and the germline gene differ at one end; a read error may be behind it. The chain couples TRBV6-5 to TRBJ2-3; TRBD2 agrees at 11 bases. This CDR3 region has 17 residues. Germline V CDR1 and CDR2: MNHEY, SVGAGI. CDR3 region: CASSYSRLAGTTDTQFF. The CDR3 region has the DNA TGTGCCAGCAGTTACTCGAGACTAGCGGGGACCACAGATACGCAGTTTTTT.

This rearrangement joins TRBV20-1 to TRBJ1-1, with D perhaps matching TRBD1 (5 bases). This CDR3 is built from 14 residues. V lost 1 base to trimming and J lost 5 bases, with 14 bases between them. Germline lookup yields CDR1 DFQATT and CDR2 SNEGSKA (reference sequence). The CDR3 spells CSARVRGTKTEAFF. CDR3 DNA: TGCAGTGCTAGAGTACGGGGCACGAAGACTGAAGCTTTCTTT.

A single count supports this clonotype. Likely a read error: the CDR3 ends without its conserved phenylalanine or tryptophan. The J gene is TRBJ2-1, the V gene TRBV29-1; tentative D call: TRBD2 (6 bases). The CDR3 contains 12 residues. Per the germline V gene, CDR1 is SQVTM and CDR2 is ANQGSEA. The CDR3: CNVGQGGNEQFL. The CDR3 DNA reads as TGCAACGTTGGGCAGGGAGGCAATGAGCAGTTCCTC.

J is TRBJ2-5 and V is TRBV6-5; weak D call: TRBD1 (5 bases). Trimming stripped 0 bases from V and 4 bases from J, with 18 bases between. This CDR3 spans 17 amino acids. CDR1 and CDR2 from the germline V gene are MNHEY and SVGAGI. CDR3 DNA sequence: TGTGCCAGCAGTTACTCGTTCCTTTGGTTAGGGGTAGAGACCCAGTACTTC. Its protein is CASSYSFLWLGVETQYF.

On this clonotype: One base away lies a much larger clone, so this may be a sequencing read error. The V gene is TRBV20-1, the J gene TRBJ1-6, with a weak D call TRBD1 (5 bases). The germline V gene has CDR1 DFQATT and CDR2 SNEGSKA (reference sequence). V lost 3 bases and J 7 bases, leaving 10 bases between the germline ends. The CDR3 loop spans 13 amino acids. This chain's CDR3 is CSARTEGNSPLHF. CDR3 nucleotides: TGCAGTGCTAGGACAGAGGGAAATTCACCCCTCCACTTT.

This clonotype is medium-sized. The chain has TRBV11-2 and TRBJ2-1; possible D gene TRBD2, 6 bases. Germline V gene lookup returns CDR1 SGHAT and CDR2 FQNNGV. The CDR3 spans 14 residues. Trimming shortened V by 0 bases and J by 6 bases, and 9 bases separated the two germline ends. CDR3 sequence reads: CASSLDGSRNEQFF. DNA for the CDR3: TGTGCCAGCAGCTTAGACGGGAGCCGCAATGAGCAGTTCTTC.

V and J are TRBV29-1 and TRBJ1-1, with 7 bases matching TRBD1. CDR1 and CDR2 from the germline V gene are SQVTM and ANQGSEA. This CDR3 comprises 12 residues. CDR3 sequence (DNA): TGCAACGCCGGGACAGTAAACACTGAAGCTTTCTTT. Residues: CNAGTVNTEAFF.

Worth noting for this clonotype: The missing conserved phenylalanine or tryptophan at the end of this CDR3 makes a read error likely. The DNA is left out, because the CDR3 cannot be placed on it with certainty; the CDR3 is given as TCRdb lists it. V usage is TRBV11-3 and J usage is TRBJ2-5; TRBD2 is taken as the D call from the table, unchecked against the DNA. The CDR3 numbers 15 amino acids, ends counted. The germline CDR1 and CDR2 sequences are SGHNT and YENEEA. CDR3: CASSLDAGDEETLYL.

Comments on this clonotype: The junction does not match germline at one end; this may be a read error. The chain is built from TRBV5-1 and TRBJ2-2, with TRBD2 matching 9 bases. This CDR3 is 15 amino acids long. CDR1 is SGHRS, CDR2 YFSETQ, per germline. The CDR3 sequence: CVSSFSGRNTGELFF. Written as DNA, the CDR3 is TGCGTCAGCAGCTTTAGCGGGAGGAACACCGGGGAGCTGTTTTTT.

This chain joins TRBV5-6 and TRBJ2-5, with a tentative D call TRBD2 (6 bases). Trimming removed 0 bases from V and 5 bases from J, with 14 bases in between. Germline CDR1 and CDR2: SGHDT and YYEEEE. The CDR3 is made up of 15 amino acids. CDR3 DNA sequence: TGTGCCAGCAGCTTGGTCGGGGGAGCGATGGAGACCCAGTACTTC. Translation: CASSLVGGAMETQYF.

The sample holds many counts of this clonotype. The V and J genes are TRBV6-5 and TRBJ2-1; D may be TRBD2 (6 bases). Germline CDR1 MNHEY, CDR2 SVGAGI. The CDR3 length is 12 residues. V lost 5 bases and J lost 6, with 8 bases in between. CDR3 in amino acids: CASSAGGNEQFF. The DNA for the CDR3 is TGTGCCAGCAGTGCCGGGGGCAATGAGCAGTTCTTC.

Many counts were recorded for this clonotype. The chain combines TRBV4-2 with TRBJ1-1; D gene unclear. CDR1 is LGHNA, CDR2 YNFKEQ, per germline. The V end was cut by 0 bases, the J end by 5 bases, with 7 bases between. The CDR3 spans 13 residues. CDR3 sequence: CASSQELRTEAFF. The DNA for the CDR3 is TGTGCCAGCAGCCAAGAATTACGAACTGAAGCTTTCTTT.

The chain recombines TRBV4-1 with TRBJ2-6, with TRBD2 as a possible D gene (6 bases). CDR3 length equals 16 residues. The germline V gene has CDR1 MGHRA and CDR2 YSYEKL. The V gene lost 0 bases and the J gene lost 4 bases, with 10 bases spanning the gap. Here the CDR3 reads CASSQEEGWGANVLTF. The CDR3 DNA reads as TGCGCCAGCAGCCAAGAGGAGGGGTGGGGGGCCAACGTCCTGACTTTC.

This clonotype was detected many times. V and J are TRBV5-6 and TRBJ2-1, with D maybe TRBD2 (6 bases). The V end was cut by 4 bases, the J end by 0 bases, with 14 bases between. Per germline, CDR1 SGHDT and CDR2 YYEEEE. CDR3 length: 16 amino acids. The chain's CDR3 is CASSQLGGSSYNEQFF. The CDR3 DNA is TGTGCCAGCAGCCAGCTTGGGGGGAGCTCCTACAATGAGCAGTTCTTC.

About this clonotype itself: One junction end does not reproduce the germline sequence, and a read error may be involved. CDR3 region: CVSSGNEQYF. The CDR3 nucleotides read TGTGTCAGCTCGGGGAACGAGCAGTACTTC. The rearrangement links TRBV18 to TRBJ2-7; tentative D call: TRBD2 (5 bases). This CDR3 comprises 10 residues. Germline V gene sequence: CDR1 KGHSH, CDR2 LQKENI.

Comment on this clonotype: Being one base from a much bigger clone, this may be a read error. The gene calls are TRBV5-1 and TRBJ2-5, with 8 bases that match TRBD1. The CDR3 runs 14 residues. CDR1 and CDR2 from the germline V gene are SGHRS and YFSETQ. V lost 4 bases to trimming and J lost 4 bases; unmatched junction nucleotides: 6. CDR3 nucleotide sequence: TGCGCCAGCAGCGAGTGGACAGGGAGAGAGACCCAGTACTTC. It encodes CASSEWTGRETQYF.

The CDR3 loop reads CASNQGASPSTDTQYF. In DNA form, the CDR3 reads TGTGCCAGTAACCAAGGGGCTAGCCCTAGCACAGATACGCAGTATTTT. The gene calls are TRBV4-2 and TRBJ2-3, with D possibly called TRBD1 or TRBD2 (5 bases each). V dropped 9 bases and J dropped 0 bases, with 19 bases sitting between them. The CDR3 contains 16 residues. Looked up from germline, CDR1 is LGHNA and CDR2 is YNFKEQ.

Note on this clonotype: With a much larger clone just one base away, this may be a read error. The CDR3 sequence: CSATSETNIEQFF. As DNA, the CDR3 is TGCAGTGCTACTTCGGAGACTAACATTGAGCAGTTCTTC. This chain connects TRBV20-1 to TRBJ2-1, with D tentatively TRBD2 (5 bases). Germline CDR1 reads DFQATT; CDR2 reads SNEGSKA (reference sequence). The CDR3 has 13 amino acids. Trimming removed 4 bases from V and 9 bases from J, with 16 bases in between.

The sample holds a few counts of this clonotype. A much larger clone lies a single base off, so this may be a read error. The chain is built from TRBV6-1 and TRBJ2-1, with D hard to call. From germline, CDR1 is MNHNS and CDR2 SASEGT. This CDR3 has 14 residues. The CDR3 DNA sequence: TGTGTCAGCAGCAAAGGTGGGTCGGCCTATGAGCAGTTCTTC. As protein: CVSSKGGSAYEQFF.

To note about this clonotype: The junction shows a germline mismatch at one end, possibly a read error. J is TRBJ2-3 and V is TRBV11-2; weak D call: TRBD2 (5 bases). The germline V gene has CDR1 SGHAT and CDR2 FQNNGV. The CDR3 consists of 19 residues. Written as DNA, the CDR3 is TGTGCCGGCAGATTGGAGCAGGCAACTAGTTGGGCGGGCACAGATACGCAGTATTTT. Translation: CAGRLEQATSWAGTDTQYF.

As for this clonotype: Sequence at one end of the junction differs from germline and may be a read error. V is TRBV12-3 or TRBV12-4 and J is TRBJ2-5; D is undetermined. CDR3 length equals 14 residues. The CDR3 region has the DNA TGTGTCAACAGTTTCTTCAGGATAGAAGAGACACAGTACTTC. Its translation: CVNSFFRIEETQYF.